The 24 T cell receptor beta chains reported below all come from one sample, sequenced in a study of T cell responses to AZD1222 COVID-19 vaccine. Measured with immunoSEQ multiplex PCR; TCRdb has only the in-frame clones, and not every one. Among approximately 96,000 clones, around nine tenths were seen once, and the ten largest hold 11%. This material consisted of peripheral blood, taken 28 days after the second AZD1222 dose. Source of these receptors: an adult who received the AZD1222 COVID-19 vaccine.

In DNA, the CDR3 is TGTGCCAGCAGGGTTGAGACGGTAAATTCACCCCTCCACTTT. It yields the protein CASRVETVNSPLHF. The chain links TRBV2 to TRBJ1-6; D gene ambiguous. The CDR3 contains 14 residues. Trimming shortened V by 6 bases and J by 7 bases, and 13 bases separated the two germline ends. Germline CDR1 is SNHLY and CDR2 is FYNNEI.

This chain connects TRBV19 to TRBJ1-4, with no clear D. The germline V gene encodes CDR1 LNHDA and CDR2 SQIVND (reference sequence). Trimming removed 7 bases at V and 6 bases at J, with 15 bases between. This CDR3 has 14 amino acids. In DNA form, the CDR3 reads TGTGCCAGTACCGAGGCAAGTTACCATGAAAAACTGTTTTTT. The encoded protein is CASTEASYHEKLFF.

This sequence joins TRBV4-2 and TRBJ2-2; D may be TRBD2 (7 bases). The germline V gene has CDR1 LGHNA and CDR2 YNFKEQ. Deletions cut 4 bases from V and 3 bases from J, with 18 bases between. The CDR3 consists of 17 residues. CDR3 amino acids: CASSPPGRGAHTGELFF. CDR3 DNA: TGTGCCAGCAGCCCACCGGGGAGGGGGGCCCACACCGGGGAGCTGTTTTTT.

The V call is TRBV28, the J call TRBJ2-7; a weak D match, TRBD2 (6 bases). Germline V gene data show CDR1 as MDHEN and CDR2 as SYDVKM. The CDR3 runs 16 residues. V was shortened by 3 bases and J by 2 bases, with 17 bases between the two germline ends. CDR3 sequence (DNA): TGTGCCAGCAGTTTTAACGGACTAACAATGACCTACGAGCAGTACTTC. Its translation: CASSFNGLTMTYEQYF.

This chain joins TRBV5-1 and TRBJ2-2; 7 bases line up with TRBD2. The V and J ends lost 5 bases and 3 bases, in that order; junction bases with no gene match: 1. Germline CDR1 and CDR2: SGHRS and YFSETQ. This CDR3 contains 13 residues. The CDR3 sequence is CASRGGDTGELFF. The CDR3 DNA sequence: TGCGCCAGCAGGGGAGGGGACACCGGGGAGCTGTTTTTT.

The chain joins TRBV6-5 to TRBJ1-1; D ambiguous. The CDR3 covers 13 residues. Germline lookup yields CDR1 MNHEY and CDR2 SVGAGI. The V and J ends lost 10 bases and 0 bases respectively, with 12 bases between them. The CDR3 is CATDWVMNTEAFF. Written as DNA, the CDR3 is TGTGCCACGGATTGGGTGATGAACACTGAAGCTTTCTTT.

The chain combines TRBV19 with TRBJ1-1; 9 bases agree with TRBD1. From germline, CDR1 is LNHDA and CDR2 SQIVND (reference sequence). The CDR3 loop spans 17 amino acids. With 6 bases clipped from V and 0 bases from J, the junction kept 11 bases outside the gene matches. Here the CDR3 DNA reads TGTGCCAGTAGCTCACCACCCGGGACAGGGTTGAACACTGAAGCTTTCTTT. It codes for CASSSPPGTGLNTEAFF.

This sequence joins TRBV25-1 and TRBJ2-1, with D unclear. Germline lookup yields CDR1 MGHDK and CDR2 SYGVNS. V lost 9 bases to trimming and J lost 6 bases, with 3 bases between them. This CDR3 contains 9 residues. CDR3 protein: CARGNEQFF. As DNA, the CDR3 is TGTGCCAGGGGCAATGAGCAGTTCTTC.

V usage is TRBV12-5 and J usage is TRBJ2-2; 7 bases line up with TRBD2. The CDR3 spans 16 residues. Per the germline V gene, CDR1 is LGHNT and CDR2 is FRNRAP. The J segment lost 2 bases and the V segment lost 2 bases, leaving 5 bases of the junction unmatched. CDR3 in amino acids: CASGLRLAANTGELFF. The CDR3 DNA reads as TGTGCTAGTGGTTTGAGGCTAGCGGCAAACACCGGGGAGCTGTTTTTT.

The chain has TRBV2 and TRBJ1-2; no clear D gene. Germline V gene data show CDR1 as SNHLY and CDR2 as FYNNEI. The V gene lost 7 bases and the J gene lost 4 bases, with 4 bases spanning the gap. The CDR3 loop spans 10 amino acids. For the CDR3, the DNA is TGTGCCAGCATGGCCTATGGCTACACCTTC. This encodes CASMAYGYTF.

The chain recombines TRBV6-5 with TRBJ1-2; possibly TRBD1 for D (5 bases). V was clipped by 6 bases and J by 2 bases, with 10 bases between them. CDR1 is MNHEY, CDR2 SVGAGI, per germline. The CDR3 covers 13 residues. CDR3 sequence (DNA): TGTGCCAGCAGCGGGACGGTGAACTATGGCTACACCTTC. Its translation is CASSGTVNYGYTF.

V is TRBV30 and J is TRBJ1-6; 9 bases line up with TRBD1. This CDR3 comprises 15 residues. Germline CDR1 is GTSNPN and CDR2 is SVGIG (reference sequence). The V and J ends lost 0 bases and 10 bases, in that order; junction bases with no gene match: 7. This CDR3 is CAWSVIQGARSPLHF. The CDR3 nucleotides are TGTGCCTGGAGTGTAATACAGGGGGCGAGATCACCCCTCCACTTT.

The gene calls are TRBV3-1 (or the pseudogene TRBV3-2) and TRBJ1-5; D is undetermined. This CDR3 is 14 amino acids long. CDR1 is LGHDT, CDR2 YNNKEL, per germline (reference sequence). Trimming shortened V by 1 base and J by 2 bases, and 6 bases separated the two germline ends. Written as DNA, the CDR3 is TGTGCCAGCAGCCAAGTATGGGGCAATCAGCCCCAGCATTTT. It specifies CASSQVWGNQPQHF.

The chain links TRBV4-2 to TRBJ2-6; D might be TRBD2 (6 bases). Trimming shortened V by 0 bases and J by 2 bases, and 8 bases separated the two germline ends. This CDR3 is 16 amino acids long. The germline V gene has CDR1 LGHNA and CDR2 YNFKEQ. In nucleotides, the CDR3 is TGTGCCAGCAGCCAAGATCCGGGGGCTGGGGCCAACGTCCTGACTTTC. As protein: CASSQDPGAGANVLTF.

V is TRBV4-1 and J is TRBJ2-7; perhaps TRBD2 as D (5 bases). Germline CDR1 MGHRA, CDR2 YSYEKL. The CDR3 consists of 14 residues. V was clipped by 0 bases and J by 5 bases, with 11 bases between them. CDR3 loop: CASSQEGGLDEQYF. The CDR3 coding sequence is TGCGCCAGCAGCCAAGAAGGCGGGCTCGACGAGCAGTACTTC.

V gene TRBV11-2 combines with J gene TRBJ2-7; 9 bases are a match to TRBD1. This CDR3 is 14 amino acids long. J lost 5 bases, V lost 5 bases, and 7 bases had no gene match. Per the germline V gene, CDR1 is SGHAT and CDR2 is FQNNGV. The CDR3 region is CASSRPQGADEQYF. The CDR3, as DNA: TGTGCCAGCAGCCGACCACAGGGGGCTGACGAGCAGTACTTC.

The chain links TRBV28 to TRBJ2-7; 7 bases fit TRBD1. CDR1 is MDHEN, CDR2 SYDVKM, per germline. The V segment lost 2 bases and the J segment 4 bases; nucleotides outside the gene matches: 8. The CDR3 totals 15 residues. CDR3 sequence (DNA): TGTGCCAGCAGTTTAATGTCAGGGGGAAAATACGAGCAGTACTTC. Translated, it gives CASSLMSGGKYEQYF.

This chain joins TRBV7-6 and TRBJ2-3; 9 bases are shared with TRBD2. The CDR3 runs 14 residues. Germline V gene data show CDR1 as SGHVS and CDR2 as FNYEAQ. Trimming removed 5 bases from V and 14 bases from J; junction bases left unmatched: 14. CDR3 in DNA: TGTGCCAGCAGCCCCATCGGAGCGGGAGGAACTTGGTATTTT. Protein: CASSPIGAGGTWYF.

This clone was counted a single time. CDR3 sequence: CATLPRRRLYGYTF. CDR3 nucleotide sequence: TGTGCCACTCTTCCTAGAAGGAGGCTCTATGGCTACACCTTC. The V gene is TRBV28, the J gene TRBJ1-2; D remains unclear. Germline CDR1 is MDHEN and CDR2 is SYDVKM. The CDR3 is made up of 14 amino acids. The V end was cut by 10 bases, the J end by 4 bases, with 19 bases between.

The chain employs TRBV24-1 and TRBJ2-3; weak D call: TRBD2 (5 bases). Trimming removed 4 bases from V and 0 bases from J, with 10 bases in between. Germline assignment: CDR1 KGHDR and CDR2 SFDVKD. The CDR3 contains 15 residues. The CDR3 DNA is TGTGCCACCAGTGACAGCGGAGCTAGCACAGATACGCAGTATTTT. It codes for CATSDSGASTDTQYF.

The J gene is TRBJ1-1, the V gene TRBV25-1; D is possibly TRBD1 (6 bases). V dropped 7 bases and J dropped 4 bases, with 13 bases sitting between them. Germline V gene data show CDR1 as MGHDK and CDR2 as SYGVNS. CDR3 length: 13 residues. CDR3 loop: CASIGQSGTEAFF. Here the CDR3 DNA reads TGTGCCAGCATCGGACAGAGTGGCACTGAAGCTTTCTTT.

The rearrangement joins TRBV19 to TRBJ2-3; D ambiguous. Trimming removed 1 base from V and 3 bases from J, with 5 bases in between. There are 13 residues in the CDR3. The germline gives CDR1 LNHDA, CDR2 SQIVND (reference sequence). The CDR3 DNA follows: TGTGCCAGTAGTATAGCCGGGACAGATACGCAGTATTTT. It yields the protein CASSIAGTDTQYF.

This chain links TRBV11-2 with TRBJ2-5; D possibly corresponds to TRBD2 (6 bases). This CDR3 region has 14 residues. Trimming cost V 5 bases and J 10 bases, with 20 bases left between them. Germline lookup yields CDR1 SGHAT and CDR2 FQNNGV. Written as DNA, the CDR3 is TGTGCCAGCAGCGCCGGGACTCACTCGGGGGACCAGTACTTC. Translated: CASSAGTHSGDQYF.

V is TRBV30 and J is TRBJ1-2; TRBD1 matches 9 bases. V lost 0 bases to trimming and J lost 4 bases; unmatched junction nucleotides: 6. This CDR3 has 15 residues. Germline CDR1 GTSNPN, CDR2 SVGIG (reference sequence). The CDR3 loop is CAWSVRTGGGYGYTF. The DNA of the CDR3 is TGTGCCTGGAGTGTACGAACAGGGGGCGGCTATGGCTACACCTTC.